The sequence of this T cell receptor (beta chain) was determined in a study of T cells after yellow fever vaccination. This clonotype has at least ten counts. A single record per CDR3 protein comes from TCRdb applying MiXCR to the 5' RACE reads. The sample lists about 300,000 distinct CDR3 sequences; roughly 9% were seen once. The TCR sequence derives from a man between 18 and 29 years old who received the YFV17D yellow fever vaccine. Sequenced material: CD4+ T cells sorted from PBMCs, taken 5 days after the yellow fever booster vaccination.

CDR3 coding DNA: TGTGCCAGCAGCCGTCGAGGGAATGAGCAGTTCTTC. Protein sequence: CASSRRGNEQFF. This chain connects TRBV7-9 to TRBJ2-1; the D gene is possibly TRBD2 (5 bases). The V gene lost 5 bases and the J gene lost 7 bases, with 9 bases spanning the gap. The germline CDR1 and CDR2 sequences are SEHNR and FQNEAQ (reference sequence). The CDR3 contains 12 residues.